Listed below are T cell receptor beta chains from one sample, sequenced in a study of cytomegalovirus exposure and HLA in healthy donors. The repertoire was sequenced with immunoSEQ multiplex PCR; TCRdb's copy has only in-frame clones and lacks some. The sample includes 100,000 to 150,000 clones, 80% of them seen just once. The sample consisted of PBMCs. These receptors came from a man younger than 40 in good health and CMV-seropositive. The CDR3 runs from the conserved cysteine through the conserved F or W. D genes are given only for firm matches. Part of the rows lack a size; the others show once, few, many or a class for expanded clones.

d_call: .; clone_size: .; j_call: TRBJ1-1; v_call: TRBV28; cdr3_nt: TGTGCCAGCAGTTTATTGGAGAGGGATGAAGCTTTCTTT; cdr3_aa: CASSLLERDEAFF
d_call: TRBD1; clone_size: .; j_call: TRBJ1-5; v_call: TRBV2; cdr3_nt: TGTGCCAGCAGCAGGGATGGGACAGGTCGAAGCAATCAGCCCCAGCATTTT; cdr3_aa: CASSRDGTGRSNQPQHF
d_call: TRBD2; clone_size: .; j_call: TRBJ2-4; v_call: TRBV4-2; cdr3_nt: TGTGCCAGCAGCCACCCCCGGGAGGGGAGGACCAAAAACAGTCAGTACTTC; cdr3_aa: CASSHPREGRTKNSQYF
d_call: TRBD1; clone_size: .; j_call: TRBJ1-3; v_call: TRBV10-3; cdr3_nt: TGTGCCATCAGCGGACAGGCCTCTGGAAACACCATATATTTT; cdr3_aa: CAISGQASGNTIYF
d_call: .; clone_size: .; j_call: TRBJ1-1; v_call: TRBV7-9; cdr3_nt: TGTGCCAGCAGCTTGGATTGGGGAGGTGAAGCTTTCTTT; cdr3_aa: CASSLDWGGEAFF
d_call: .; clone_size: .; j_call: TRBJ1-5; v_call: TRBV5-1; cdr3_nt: TGCGCCAGCAGCTTGGCCGGGGGGGCGGGCAATCAGCCCCAGCATTTT; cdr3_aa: CASSLAGGAGNQPQHF
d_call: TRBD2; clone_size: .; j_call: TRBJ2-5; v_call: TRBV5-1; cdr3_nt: TGCGCCAGCAGCTCCGCTAGCGGGGCCGGAGAGACCCAGTACTTC; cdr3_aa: CASSSASGAGETQYF
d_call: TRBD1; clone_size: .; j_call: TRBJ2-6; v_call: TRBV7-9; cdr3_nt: TGTGCCAGCAGTCGAACAGGGGGTTCAGGTGGGGCCAACGTCCTGACTTTC; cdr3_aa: CASSRTGGSGGANVLTF
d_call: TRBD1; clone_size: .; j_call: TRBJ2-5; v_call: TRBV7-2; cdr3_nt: TGTGCCAGCAGCCCGGGACAGCAAGAGACCCAGTACTTC; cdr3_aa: CASSPGQQETQYF
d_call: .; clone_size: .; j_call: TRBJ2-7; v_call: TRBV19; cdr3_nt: TGTGCCAGTAGTCATGGGGCAGGGGCGGACGAGCAGTACTTC; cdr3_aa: CASSHGAGADEQYF
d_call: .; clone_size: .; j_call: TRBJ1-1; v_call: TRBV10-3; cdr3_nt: TGTGCCATCAGGGTTTTGGGGGGGAACACTGAAGCTTTCTTT; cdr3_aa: CAIRVLGGNTEAFF
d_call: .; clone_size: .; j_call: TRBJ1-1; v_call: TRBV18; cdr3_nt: TGTGCCAGCTCAGCAGGGAAGAACACTGAAGCTTTCTTT; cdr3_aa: CASSAGKNTEAFF
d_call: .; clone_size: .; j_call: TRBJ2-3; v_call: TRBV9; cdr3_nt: TGTGCCAGCAGCCCACTACCGGGACTCGGGTTCACAGATACGCAGTATTTT; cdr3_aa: CASSPLPGLGFTDTQYF
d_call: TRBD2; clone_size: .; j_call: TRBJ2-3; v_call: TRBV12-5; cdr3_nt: TGTGCTAGTGGCCTTAGCGGGGGGCGCTTCGATACGCAGTATTTT; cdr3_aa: CASGLSGGRFDTQYF
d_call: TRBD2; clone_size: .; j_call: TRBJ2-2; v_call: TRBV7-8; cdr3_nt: TGTGCCAGCAGCTTAGTGAGCCCCGGGGGGGCCGGCGGGGAGCTGTTTTTT; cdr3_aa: CASSLVSPGGAGGELFF
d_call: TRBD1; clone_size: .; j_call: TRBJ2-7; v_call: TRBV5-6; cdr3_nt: TGTGCCAGCTGTAGGGGGACAGGGAACGAGCAGTACTTC; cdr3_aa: CASCRGTGNEQYF
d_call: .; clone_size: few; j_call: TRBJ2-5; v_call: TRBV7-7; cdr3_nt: TGTGCCAGCAGTCCCGTCCGGGGAATCCAAGAGACCCAGTACTTC; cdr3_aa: CASSPVRGIQETQYF
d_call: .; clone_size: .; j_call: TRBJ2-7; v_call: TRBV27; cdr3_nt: TGTGCCAGCAGAGAAATCGGGTATTTGGCCTCCTACGAGCAGTACTTC; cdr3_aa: CASREIGYLASYEQYF
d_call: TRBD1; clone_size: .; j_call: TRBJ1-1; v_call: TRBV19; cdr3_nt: TGTGCCAGTAGTAGAGACAGGGGACCTGAAGCTTTCTTT; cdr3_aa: CASSRDRGPEAFF
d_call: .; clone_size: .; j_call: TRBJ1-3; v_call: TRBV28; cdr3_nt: TGTGCCAGCAGTTTCGCGGACAGTCGCAACACCATATATTTT; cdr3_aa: CASSFADSRNTIYF
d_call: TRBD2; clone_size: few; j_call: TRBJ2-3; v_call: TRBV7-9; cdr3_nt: TGTGCCAGCAGCCCGACTAGCGGGGGTACCGATACGCAGTATTTT; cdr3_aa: CASSPTSGGTDTQYF
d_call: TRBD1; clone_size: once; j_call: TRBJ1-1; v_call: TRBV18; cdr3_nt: TGTGCCAGCTCACCTTATGACAGGGGAAACACTGAAGCTTTCTTT; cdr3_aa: CASSPYDRGNTEAFF
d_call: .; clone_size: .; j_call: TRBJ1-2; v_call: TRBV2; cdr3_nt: TGTGCCAGCAGACTTAACAGGGCTGAGGGCGTTGGCTACACCTTC; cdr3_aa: CASRLNRAEGVGYTF
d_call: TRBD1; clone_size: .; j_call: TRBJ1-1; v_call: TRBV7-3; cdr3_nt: TGTGCCAGCAGCCTCCGACAGGGCATGAACACTGAAGCTTTCTTT; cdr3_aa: CASSLRQGMNTEAFF
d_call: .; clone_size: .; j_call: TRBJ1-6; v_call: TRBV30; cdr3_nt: TGTGCCTGGGTCCTCCCAGGGAATAATTCACCCCTCCACTTT; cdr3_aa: CAWVLPGNNSPLHF
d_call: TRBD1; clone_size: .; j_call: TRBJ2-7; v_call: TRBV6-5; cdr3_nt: TGTGCCAGCAGTTACGGGACAGGGGGCCTCTCCTACGAGCAGTACTTC; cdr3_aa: CASSYGTGGLSYEQYF
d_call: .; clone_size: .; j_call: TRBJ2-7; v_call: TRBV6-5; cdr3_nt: TGTGCCAGCACTAGCTTATACGAGCAGTACTTC; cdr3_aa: CASTSLYEQYF
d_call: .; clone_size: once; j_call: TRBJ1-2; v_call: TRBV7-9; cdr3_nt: TGTGCCAGCAGCTTAGCTAGCTGGGAGGGCTACACCTTC; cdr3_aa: CASSLASWEGYTF
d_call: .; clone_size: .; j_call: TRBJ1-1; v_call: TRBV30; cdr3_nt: TGTGCCTGGAGAAGGAGGACAGACACTGAAGCTTTCTTT; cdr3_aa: CAWRRRTDTEAFF
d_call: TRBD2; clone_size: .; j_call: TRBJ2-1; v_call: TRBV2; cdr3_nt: TGTGCCAGCATGCGGGGGAGCTCCTACAATGAGCAGTTCTTC; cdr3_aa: CASMRGSSYNEQFF
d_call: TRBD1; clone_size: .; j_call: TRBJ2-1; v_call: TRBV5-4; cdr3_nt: TGTGCCAGCAGCAGTCGACAGGGCCCCTACAATGAGCAGTTCTTC; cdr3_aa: CASSSRQGPYNEQFF
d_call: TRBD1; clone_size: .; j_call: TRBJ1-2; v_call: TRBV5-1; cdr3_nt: TGCGCCAGCAGCTTCACAGGGGGCGTCAACTATGGCTACACCTTC; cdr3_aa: CASSFTGGVNYGYTF
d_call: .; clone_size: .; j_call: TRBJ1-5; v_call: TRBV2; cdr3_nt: TGTGCCAGCAGTCCACACGGGGGGGGCAATCAGCCCCAGCATTTT; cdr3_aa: CASSPHGGGNQPQHF
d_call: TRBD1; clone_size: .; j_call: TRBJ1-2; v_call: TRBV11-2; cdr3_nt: TGTGCCAGCAGCTTAGATCAGGGACAGCAAATAACCTATGGCTACACCTTC; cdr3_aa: CASSLDQGQQITYGYTF
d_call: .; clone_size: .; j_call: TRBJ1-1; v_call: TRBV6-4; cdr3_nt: TGTGCCAGCAGGACGGAGGGAAGCACTGAAGCTTTCTTT; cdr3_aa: CASRTEGSTEAFF
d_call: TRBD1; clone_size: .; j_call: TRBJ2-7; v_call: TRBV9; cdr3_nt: TGTGCCAGCAGCGTAGGAGGGGGCCAGACCTACGAGCAGTACTTC; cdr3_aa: CASSVGGGQTYEQYF
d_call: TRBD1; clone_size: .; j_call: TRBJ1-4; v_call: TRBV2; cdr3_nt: TGTGCCAGCAGAAAAGTGACAGGGGGGAATGAAAAACTGTTTTTT; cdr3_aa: CASRKVTGGNEKLFF
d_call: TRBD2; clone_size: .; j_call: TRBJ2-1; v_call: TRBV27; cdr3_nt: TGTGCCAGCAGTTTACCGGGACTACCAAACAATGAGCAGTTCTTC; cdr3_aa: CASSLPGLPNNEQFF
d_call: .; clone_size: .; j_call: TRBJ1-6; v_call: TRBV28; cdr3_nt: TGTGCCAGCGGTCAGGGTAATTCACCCCTCCACTTT; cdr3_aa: CASGQGNSPLHF
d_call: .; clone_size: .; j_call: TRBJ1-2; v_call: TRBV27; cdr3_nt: TGTGCCAGCAGTCAAAGAGGACAGAGTCTCTATGGCTACACCTTC; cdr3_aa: CASSQRGQSLYGYTF
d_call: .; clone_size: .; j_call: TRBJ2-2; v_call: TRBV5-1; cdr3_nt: TGCGCCAGCAGCTTGGTTCAGGGGATTATGTCCGGGGAGCTGTTTTTT; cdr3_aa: CASSLVQGIMSGELFF
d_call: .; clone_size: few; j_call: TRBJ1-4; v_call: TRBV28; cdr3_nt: TGTGCCAGCAGTCCCACGGGGACCGCGGGGGAAAAACTGTTTTTT; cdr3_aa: CASSPTGTAGEKLFF
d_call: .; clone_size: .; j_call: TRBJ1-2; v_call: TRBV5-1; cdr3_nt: TGCGCCAGCAGCTTCGGGGGGCGATATGGCTACACCTTC; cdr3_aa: CASSFGGRYGYTF
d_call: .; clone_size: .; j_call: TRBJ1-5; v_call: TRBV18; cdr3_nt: TGTGCCAGCTCACCACCTGGGGGGAATCAGCCCCAGCATTTT; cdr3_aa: CASSPPGGNQPQHF
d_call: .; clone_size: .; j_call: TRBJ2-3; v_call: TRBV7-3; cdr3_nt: TGTGCCAGCAGCTTACGGGGTGGGGTGGGGAGGGATACGCAGTATTTT; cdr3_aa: CASSLRGGVGRDTQYF
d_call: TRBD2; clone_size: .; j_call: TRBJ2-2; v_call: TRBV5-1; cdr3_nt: TGCGCCAGCAGCTTGGCCTGGCGGGGGTCGGTCACCGGGGAGCTGTTTTTT; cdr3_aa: CASSLAWRGSVTGELFF
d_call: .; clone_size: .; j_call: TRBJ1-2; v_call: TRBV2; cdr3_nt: TGTGCCAGCAGTGATGGAGGGGTCTATTATGGCTACACCTTC; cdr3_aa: CASSDGGVYYGYTF
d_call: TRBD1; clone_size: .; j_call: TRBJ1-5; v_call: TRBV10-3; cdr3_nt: TGTGCCATCAGTGAAGGCGGGGACAGGGGGGAAGATCAGCCCCAGCATTTT; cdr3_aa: CAISEGGDRGEDQPQHF
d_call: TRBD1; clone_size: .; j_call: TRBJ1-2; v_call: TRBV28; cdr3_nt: TGTGCCAGCAGTTTACACGGGACAGGGGGCTCCTATGGCTACACCTTC; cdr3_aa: CASSLHGTGGSYGYTF
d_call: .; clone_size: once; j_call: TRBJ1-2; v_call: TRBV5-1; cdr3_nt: TGCGCCAGCAGCCGTGCATCAATCGGGAGCTATGGCTACACCTTC; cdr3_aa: CASSRASIGSYGYTF
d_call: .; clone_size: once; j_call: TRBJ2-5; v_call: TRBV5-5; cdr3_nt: TGTGCCAGCAGCTTGGTACTAGCCCCAGAGACCCAGTACTTC; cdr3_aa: CASSLVLAPETQYF
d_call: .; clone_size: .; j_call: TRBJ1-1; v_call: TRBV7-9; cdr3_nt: TGTGCCAGCAGCTTAGACTTGCTTTCTGAAGCTTTCTTT; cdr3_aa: CASSLDLLSEAFF